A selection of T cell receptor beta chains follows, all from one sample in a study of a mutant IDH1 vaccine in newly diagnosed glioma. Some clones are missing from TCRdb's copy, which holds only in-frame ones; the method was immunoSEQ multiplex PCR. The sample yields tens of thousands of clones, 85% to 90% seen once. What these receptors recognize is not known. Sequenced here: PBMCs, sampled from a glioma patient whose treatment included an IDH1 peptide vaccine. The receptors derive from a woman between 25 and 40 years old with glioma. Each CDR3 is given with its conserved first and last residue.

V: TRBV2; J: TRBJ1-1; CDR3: CASSAPGGTTGGTEAFF
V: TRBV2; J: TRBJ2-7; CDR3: CASSTPGQGGEQYF
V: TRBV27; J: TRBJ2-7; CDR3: CASSFNRAGPLWLYF
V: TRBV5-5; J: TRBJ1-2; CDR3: CASSLASGYGYTF
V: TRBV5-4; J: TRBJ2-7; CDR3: CASSLPEGGPYEQYF
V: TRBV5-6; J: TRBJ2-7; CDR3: CASSLGTRTGSGMGVLDF
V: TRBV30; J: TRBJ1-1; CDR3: CAWSPRTEAFF
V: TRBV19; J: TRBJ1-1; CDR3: CASTKGSIRDRGFGAFF
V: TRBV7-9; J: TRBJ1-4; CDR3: CASSYTGPGEKLFF
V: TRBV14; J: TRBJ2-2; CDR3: CASSLRSPTGTGELFF
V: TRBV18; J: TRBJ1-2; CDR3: CASSPGQAGEGYTF